Below are 22 T cell receptor beta chains sequenced from a single sample in a study of PD-L1 blockade in urothelial cancer (TCRdb year 2017). Preparation of the library involved the immunoSEQ multiplex PCR assay. TCRdb took this table from immuneACCESS and kept in-frame rearrangements with V and J called. Such tables lack part of the clones; where checked against another copy, unresolved V genes explain under half of the gap, and the rest is unexplained. Within this sample are some 100,000 clones, with about 91% of them counted one time only. Roughly 0.93% of the sample lies in the top ten. The sequenced sample was PBMCs, obtained around atezolizumab (anti-PD-L1) treatment. These receptors all come from a woman of 80 years or more with urothelial cancer.

The chain employs TRBV5-1 and TRBJ1-1, with 9 bases that match TRBD1. The V and J ends lost 5 bases and 0 bases, in that order; junction bases with no gene match: 5. CDR1 is SGHRS, CDR2 YFSETQ, per germline. The CDR3 is 15 amino acids. Here the CDR3 reads CASRPTGGMNTEAFF. The CDR3 bases are TGCGCCAGCAGACCGACAGGGGGAATGAACACTGAAGCTTTCTTT. Supplemented by reference TRBV5-1 and TRBJ1-1, the full variable domain reads KAGVTQTPRYLIKTRGQQVTLSCSPISGHRSVSWYQQTPGQGLQFLFEYFSETQRNKGNFPGRFSGRQFSNSRSEMNVSTLELGDSALYLCASRPTGGMNTEAFFGQGTRLTVV.

The rearrangement uses TRBV28 and TRBJ1-2; possibly TRBD1 for D (5 bases). Trimming removed 2 bases from V and 0 bases from J, with 7 bases in between. Per germline, CDR1 MDHEN and CDR2 SYDVKM. This CDR3 region has 14 residues. CDR3 in DNA: TGTGCCAGCAGTTTACGGACACCTAACTATGGCTACACCTTC. Its protein is CASSLRTPNYGYTF.

The table lists this clone with a few counts. J is TRBJ1-1 and V is TRBV5-4; the D is unclear. The V end lost 4 bases, the J end lost 5 bases, and 9 bases lay between the germline ends. CDR1 and CDR2 from the germline V gene are SGHNT and YYREEE (reference sequence). CDR3 length: 12 amino acids. The CDR3 DNA follows: TGTGCCAGCAGCGTCCGTTCGACTGAAGCTTTCTTT. This gives the protein CASSVRSTEAFF.

As for this clone: The sample contains more than one DNA sequence encoding this CDR3. The CDR3 loop is CASSFRSSGAYTF. In DNA, the CDR3 is TGTGCCAGCAGTTTCCGCTCCTCAGGGGCCTACACCTTC. This chain links TRBV28 with TRBJ1-2, with D perhaps matching TRBD1 (6 bases). Per the germline V gene, CDR1 is MDHEN and CDR2 is SYDVKM. Trimming cost V 3 bases and J 10 bases, with 15 bases left between them. CDR3 length: 13 residues.

This clone was seen a single time. The gene calls are TRBV5-6 and TRBJ1-5; D uncertain. V lost 4 bases and J lost 0, with 11 bases in between. The CDR3 is 15 residues long. Per germline, CDR1 SGHDT and CDR2 YYEEEE. The CDR3 sequence is CASSKASFSNQPQHF. CDR3 nucleotides: TGTGCCAGCAGCAAAGCCTCGTTTAGCAATCAGCCCCAGCATTTT.

On this clone itself: The junction and the germline gene differ at one end; a read error may be behind it. This rearrangement joins TRBV29-1 to TRBJ2-1; D uncertain. The germline CDR1 and CDR2 sequences are SQVTM and ANQGSEA. This CDR3 spans 12 amino acids. CDR3 residues: CSAEPDWNEQFF. For the CDR3, the DNA is TGCAGCGCTGAACCAGATTGGAATGAGCAGTTCTTC.

The V and J genes are TRBV29-1 and TRBJ2-7; 11 bases line up with TRBD2. The CDR3 spans 16 residues. V lost 1 base, J lost 4 bases, and 9 bases stayed unmatched. The germline V gene encodes CDR1 SQVTM and CDR2 ANQGSEA. In nucleotides, the CDR3 is TGCAGCGTTGAAGCCGGCTCACTAGCGGGAGTATACGAGCAGTACTTC. This codes for CSVEAGSLAGVYEQYF.

The gene calls are TRBV5-1 and TRBJ2-1; a weak D match, TRBD2 (6 bases). Deletions cut 7 bases from V and 1 base from J, with 12 bases between. CDR3 length: 14 residues. Germline V CDR1 and CDR2: SGHRS, YFSETQ. The CDR3 loop is CASRSGESYNEQFF. The CDR3 nucleotides are TGCGCCAGCCGATCGGGGGAATCCTACAATGAGCAGTTCTTC.

The chain is built from TRBV5-4 and TRBJ1-1, with a weak D call TRBD1 (6 bases). Trimming removed 4 bases at V and 3 bases at J, with 22 bases between. Germline V CDR1 and CDR2: SGHNT, YYREEE (reference sequence). The CDR3 runs to 17 residues. CDR3 protein: CASSPNKQGRTYTEAFF. The CDR3 nucleotides read TGTGCCAGCAGCCCCAACAAACAGGGCCGAACCTACACTGAAGCTTTCTTT.

CDR3 coding DNA: TGTGCCAGCAGCCATGGTCGGGGACTAGCGGGCCCGGGACCCTACGAGCAGTACTTC. Translated, it gives CASSHGRGLAGPGPYEQYF. The chain employs TRBV14 and TRBJ2-7, with 12 nucleotides matching TRBD2. Germline values: CDR1 SGHDN, CDR2 FVKESK. This CDR3 spans 19 amino acids. Germline trimming cut 3 bases from V and 2 bases from J; bases unmatched to any gene: 14.

V is TRBV15 and J is TRBJ2-5, with 7 positions matching TRBD2. CDR3 size: 15 residues. Germline CDR1 LNHNV, CDR2 YYDKDF (reference sequence). V shed 0 bases and J 2 bases; nucleotides not matched to a gene: 3. CDR3 coding DNA: TGTGCCACCAGCAGAGATGGGAGGGATCAAGAGACCCAGTACTTC. Its translation: CATSRDGRDQETQYF. Full variable domain (outside the CDR3, taken from reference TRBV15 and TRBJ2-5): DAMVIQNPRYQVTQFGKPVTLSCSQTLNHNVMYWYQQKSSQAPKLLFHYYDKDFNNEADTPDNFQSRRPNTSFCFLDIRSPGLGDTAMYLCATSRDGRDQETQYFGPGTRLLVL.

This clone was detected only a few times. The gene calls are TRBV30 and TRBJ1-1, with D unresolved. This CDR3 has 14 residues. Trimming removed 0 bases from V and 0 bases from J, with 8 bases in between. Germline lookup yields CDR1 GTSNPN and CDR2 SVGIG (reference sequence). The CDR3 loop reads CAWSVAVMNTEAFF. The DNA of the CDR3 is TGTGCCTGGAGTGTGGCGGTCATGAACACTGAAGCTTTCTTT.

This clone was recorded a few times. The genes are TRBV5-6 and TRBJ1-2; D uncertain. Germline assignment: CDR1 SGHDT and CDR2 YYEEEE. The CDR3 extends over 11 amino acids. Deletions cut 3 bases from V and 8 bases from J, with 8 bases between. The CDR3 spells CASSSRGGYTF. In DNA form, the CDR3 reads TGTGCCAGCAGCTCGCGCGGGGGCTACACCTTC.

The genes are TRBV5-1 and TRBJ2-1, with D perhaps matching TRBD1 (6 bases). The CDR3 contains 14 residues. CDR1 is SGHRS, CDR2 YFSETQ, per germline. Trimming took 3 bases from V and 8 from J, leaving 15 bases between them. The DNA of the CDR3 is TGCGCCAGCAGCTCCCGGGGCAGGGGCCATGAGCAGTTCTTC. Translated: CASSSRGRGHEQFF.

The chain joins TRBV18 to TRBJ1-1; 7 bases align to TRBD1. The CDR3 covers 14 residues. The germline V gene encodes CDR1 KGHSH and CDR2 LQKENI. Trimming removed 0 bases from V and 5 bases from J; junction bases left unmatched: 3. For the CDR3, the DNA is TGTGCCAGCTCACCACCGGCAGGGGGGACTGAAGCTTTCTTT. This sequence encodes CASSPPAGGTEAFF.

V and J are TRBV4-1 and TRBJ2-1; TRBD2 matches 8 bases. V dropped 5 bases and J dropped 5; count of bases not matched to a gene: 8. CDR1 is MGHRA and CDR2 is YSYEKL in the germline V gene. The CDR3 covers 15 residues. The CDR3 coding sequence is TGCGCCAGCAGCGGGCTAGCGGGTGGCAACAATGAGCAGTTCTTC. Translating it yields CASSGLAGGNNEQFF.

Details on this clone: The same CDR3 arises from other DNA sequences in this sample as well. The chain links TRBV5-1 to TRBJ1-2; perhaps TRBD1 as D (5 bases). The germline CDR1 and CDR2 sequences are SGHRS and YFSETQ. The CDR3 has 14 amino acids. V was clipped by 0 bases and J by 2 bases, with 8 bases between them. The CDR3 DNA reads TGCGCCAGCAGCTTGGGTGACAGCAACTATGGCTACACCTTC. Translating it yields CASSLGDSNYGYTF.

On this clone itself: Different DNA sequences within this sample yield the same CDR3. The chain combines TRBV28 with TRBJ1-2, with a tentative D call TRBD1 (6 bases). The V gene lost 2 bases and the J gene lost 2 bases, with 6 bases spanning the gap. Looked up from germline, CDR1 is MDHEN and CDR2 is SYDVKM. There are 13 residues in the CDR3. The CDR3 sequence is CASSLTGNYGYTF. CDR3 DNA: TGTGCCAGCAGTTTAACAGGGAACTATGGCTACACCTTC.

The chain is built from TRBV18 and TRBJ1-1, with a possible D match to TRBD1 (5 bases). The CDR3 length is 12 residues. V was trimmed by 3 bases and J by 10 bases, leaving 12 bases between them. Germline V gene sequence: CDR1 KGHSH, CDR2 LQKENI. The CDR3 spells CASSPDSLGAFF. CDR3 nucleotide sequence: TGTGCCAGCTCACCCGACAGTCTTGGAGCTTTCTTT.

The chain links TRBV18 to TRBJ1-5; D possibly corresponds to TRBD1 (6 bases). The CDR3 contains 15 residues. The germline V and J ends were trimmed by 3 bases and 0 bases, with 9 bases remaining between them. Per germline, CDR1 KGHSH and CDR2 LQKENI. This chain's CDR3 is CASSPGQHSNQPQHF. For the CDR3, the DNA is TGTGCCAGCTCACCGGGACAACATAGCAATCAGCCCCAGCATTTT.

V is TRBV6-1 and J is TRBJ2-2, with 9 bases that match TRBD2. The CDR3 contains 13 residues. Germline V lookup: CDR1 MNHNS, CDR2 SASEGT. The V segment lost 8 bases and the J segment 6 bases; nucleotides outside the gene matches: 4. The CDR3 sequence is CASCGTSSGELFF. The DNA of the CDR3 is TGTGCCAGCTGCGGGACTAGCTCCGGGGAGCTGTTTTTT.

The chain couples TRBV18 to TRBJ1-2; D possibly corresponds to TRBD1 (6 bases). CDR3 length: 19 residues. Trimming shortened V by 2 bases and J by 0 bases, and 22 bases separated the two germline ends. Looked up from germline, CDR1 is KGHSH and CDR2 is LQKENI. CDR3 bases: TGTGCCAGCTCACCAGAACGACAGGCTCACCCTTTAGCTAACTATGGCTACACCTTC. It is translated as CASSPERQAHPLANYGYTF. Using reference TRBV18 and TRBJ1-2 for the parts outside the CDR3, the full variable domain is NAGVMQNPRHLVRRRGQEARLRCSPMKGHSHVYWYRQLPEEGLKFMVYLQKENIIDESGMPKERFSAEFPKEGPSILRIQQVVRGDSAAYFCASSPERQAHPLANYGYTFGSGTRLTVV.